The TCR beta chain described here comes from a study of cytomegalovirus exposure and HLA in healthy donors. Primers for the PCR totalled 60 Vbeta and 13 Jbeta. Data came from immunoSEQ multiplex PCR; TCRdb stores just in-frame clones and leaves some out. The sample yields about 78,000 clones, 80% seen once. The CDR3 has 15 amino acids. Germline V gene data show CDR1 as SSHAT and CDR2 as FNYEAQ (reference sequence). For this clone: The junction differs from germline at one of its ends, possibly a read error.

Sequenced: PBMCs. The chain employs TRBV7-7 and TRBJ2-2; no reliable D call. This TCR came from a man between 45 and 60 years old in good health and CMV-seropositive. CDR3 DNA: TGTGCTAGCAGCTTAGGGTCGGGGAACACCGGGGAGCTGTTTTTT. Its protein product is CASSLGSGNTGELFF.